A single sample is the source of the 2 T cell receptor beta chains below, sequenced in a study of blood T cells in healthy people across ages. A second PCR, run for about 7 to 12 cycles, used a sample-barcoded 5' primer plus a J-beta primer mix. TCRdb re-derived calls from the 5' RACE reads in MiXCR, one entry per CDR3 protein. The sample lists around 850,000 distinct CDR3 sequences, 35% to 40% seen once, with under 15% in the top ten. Sample: blood. The receptors come from a man between 18 and 29 years old in good health.

J is TRBJ1-4 and V is TRBV20-1, with D hard to call. The CDR3 is 12 amino acids. Germline V lookup: CDR1 DFQATT, CDR2 SNEGSKA (reference sequence). The V end was cut by 4 bases, the J end by 6 bases, with 9 bases between. The DNA of the CDR3 is TGCAGTGCTATTAAAGGATATGAAAAACTGTTTTTT. This translates into CSAIKGYEKLFF.

This clonotype was picked up a small number of times. The CDR3 DNA sequence: TGTGCCAGCAGAGGGACGGGGGCTAACTATGGCTACACCTTC. It yields the protein CASRGTGANYGYTF. This chain connects TRBV25-1 to TRBJ1-2; weak D call: TRBD1 (5 bases). Germline V gene data show CDR1 as MGHDK and CDR2 as SYGVNS. With 6 bases removed from V and 0 bases from J, the gap between germline ends came to 11 bases. This CDR3 has 14 amino acids.